The 30 T cell receptor beta chains below come from one sample, sequenced in a study of radiation and T cells in renal cell carcinoma. Some clones are missing from TCRdb's copy, which holds only in-frame ones; the method was immunoSEQ multiplex PCR. This table has some 120,000 clones, 75% to 90% appearing once. Specified time point: blood 2 weeks post-SBRT. Stated treatment: 15 Gy SBRT to primary tumor, nephrectomy 4 weeks later. The sample in question was blood, obtained from a patient whose treatment included radiotherapy and nephrectomy. These receptors all stem from a woman in her sixties or seventies with renal cell carcinoma.

J is TRBJ1-4 and V is TRBV5-1; D is undetermined. Germline CDR1 and CDR2: SGHRS and YFSETQ. V was shortened by 0 bases and J by 0 bases, with 9 bases between the two germline ends. This CDR3 is 16 amino acids long. The CDR3 region is CASSLEVSATNEKLFF. CDR3 in DNA: TGCGCCAGCAGCTTGGAGGTCAGCGCAACTAATGAAAAACTGTTTTTT.

This clone was detected only a few times. The chain is built from TRBV9 and TRBJ1-4, with TRBD1 as a possible D gene (6 bases). The CDR3 length is 15 residues. In germline, CDR1 is SGDLS, CDR2 YYNGEE. V lost 4 bases to trimming and J lost 3 bases, with 13 bases between them. The CDR3 DNA sequence: TGTGCCAGCAGCCCCGCGGGGGGGCCTAATGAAAAACTGTTTTTT. The encoded protein is CASSPAGGPNEKLFF. Full variable domain (missing parts from reference TRBV9 and TRBJ1-4): DSGVTQTPKHLITATGQRVTLRCSPRSGDLSVYWYQQSLDQGLQFLIQYYNGEERAKGNILERFSAQQFPDLHSELNLSSLELGDSALYFCASSPAGGPNEKLFFGSGTQLSVL.

Worth noting for this clone: In the same sample, other DNA sequences code for this CDR3. The chain links TRBV6-6 to TRBJ1-4; no definite D call. The V gene lost 0 bases and the J gene lost 8 bases, with 4 bases spanning the gap. The germline CDR1 and CDR2 sequences are MNHNY and SVGAGI (reference sequence). The CDR3 runs 12 residues. The CDR3 DNA reads as TGTGCCAGCAGTTACTCTTCGGAAAAACTGTTTTTT. Its protein is CASSYSSEKLFF.

The chain employs TRBV7-9 and TRBJ2-7; D call uncertain. The CDR3 length is 12 residues. V gave up 3 bases and J gave up 4 bases, with 7 bases separating them. In germline, CDR1 is SEHNR, CDR2 FQNEAQ (reference sequence). CDR3 in amino acids: CASSLADYEQYF. For the CDR3, the DNA is TGTGCCAGCAGCTTGGCGGATTACGAGCAGTACTTC.

The V and J genes are TRBV5-1 and TRBJ2-5, with 10 bases aligning to TRBD1. V shed 4 bases and J 5 bases; nucleotides not matched to a gene: 11. Germline V CDR1 and CDR2: SGHRS, YFSETQ. The CDR3 sequence is 16 residues long. In nucleotides, the CDR3 is TGCGCCAGCAGCGCCGCGGGACAGGGGAATAGGGAGACCCAGTACTTC. The encoded protein is CASSAAGQGNRETQYF.

V is TRBV9 and J is TRBJ2-1; 11 nucleotides align to TRBD2. Germline trimming cut 3 bases from V and 2 bases from J; bases unmatched to any gene: 10. The CDR3 runs to 18 residues. Per germline, CDR1 SGDLS and CDR2 YYNGEE. The DNA of the CDR3 is TGTGCCAGCAGCGGTCGTAGCGGGGGGGAGGAAGCCTACAATGAGCAGTTCTTC. Translation gives CASSGRSGGEEAYNEQFF.

The chain carries TRBV7-2 and TRBJ1-2; TRBD1 aligns across 10 bases. Germline CDR1 is SGHTA and CDR2 is FQGNSA. The CDR3 is 14 amino acids. The junction had 6 bases not matched to a gene; V was cut back by 4 bases and J by 7 bases. The CDR3 region has the DNA TGTGCCAGCAGCTCGTACGGGACAGGGGTTGGCTACACCTTC. Translated, it gives CASSSYGTGVGYTF.

This clone was seen more than once but under ten times. This chain links TRBV19 with TRBJ2-3; 10 positions agree with TRBD2. After removal of 3 bases from V and 4 bases from J, the junction contained 16 bases not matched to a gene. This CDR3 is built from 19 residues. The germline V gene encodes CDR1 LNHDA and CDR2 SQIVND (reference sequence). The CDR3 here is CASSITPRLLAGNADTQYF. CDR3 nucleotide sequence: TGTGCCAGTAGTATTACCCCCCGCCTACTAGCGGGAAACGCAGATACGCAGTATTTT. Together with reference TRBV19 and TRBJ2-3, the CDR3 gives the full variable domain: DGGITQSPKYLFRKEGQNVTLSCEQNLNHDAMYWYRQDPGQGLRLIYYSQIVNDFQKGDIAEGYSVSREKKESFPLTVTSAQKNPTAFYLCASSITPRLLAGNADTQYFGPGTRLTVL.

The chain is built from TRBV5-6 and TRBJ1-2; 10 bases are a match to TRBD1. Germline V lookup: CDR1 SGHDT, CDR2 YYEEEE. The CDR3 extends over 16 amino acids. V dropped 4 bases and J dropped 3; count of bases not matched to a gene: 9. The CDR3 protein is CASSPSDRGQDYGYTF. The CDR3 coding sequence is TGTGCCAGCAGCCCTAGTGACAGGGGGCAGGACTATGGCTACACCTTC. Variable domain in full (rest from reference TRBV5-6 and TRBJ1-2): DAGVTQSPTHLIKTRGQQVTLRCSPKSGHDTVSWYQQALGQGPQFIFQYYEEEERQRGNFPDRFSGHQFPNYSSELNVNALLLGDSALYLCASSPSDRGQDYGYTFGSGTRLTVV.

The gene calls are TRBV2 and TRBJ1-6; 7 nucleotides agree with TRBD1. Germline CDR1 SNHLY, CDR2 FYNNEI. The CDR3 has 15 amino acids. With V trimmed by 7 bases and J by 6 bases, 9 bases remained unmatched. The DNA for the CDR3 is TGTGCCAGCATAGACAGGGCTGCCGTTAATTCACCCCTCCACTTT. Translating it yields CASIDRAAVNSPLHF.

The rearrangement links TRBV29-1 to TRBJ1-4; no clear D. The V end lost 3 bases, the J end lost 3 bases, and 2 bases lay between the germline ends. The length of the CDR3 is 11 residues. The germline gives CDR1 SQVTM, CDR2 ANQGSEA. The CDR3 here is CSVESNEKLFF. The CDR3 DNA follows: TGCAGCGTTGAGTCTAATGAAAAACTGTTTTTT.

This clone was seen more than once but under ten times. V and J are TRBV28 and TRBJ1-5; 10 positions match TRBD1. With V trimmed by 5 bases and J by 9 bases, 10 bases remained unmatched. The length of the CDR3 is 15 residues. Germline CDR1 MDHEN, CDR2 SYDVKM. The CDR3, as DNA: TGTGCCAGCAGTCCGCCGGGACAGGGGCGGTGGCCCCAGCATTTT. Its translation is CASSPPGQGRWPQHF.

This clone was seen only once. The chain has TRBV28 and TRBJ2-1; tentative D call: TRBD1 (6 bases). The CDR3 spans 12 residues. CDR1 is MDHEN and CDR2 is SYDVKM in the germline V gene. Trimming shortened V by 6 bases and J by 6 bases, and 9 bases separated the two germline ends. The CDR3 DNA reads as TGTGCCAGCAGCACAGGGTCCAATGAGCAGTTCTTC. This translates into CASSTGSNEQFF.

This sequence joins TRBV28 and TRBJ1-5; D is unresolved. From germline, CDR1 is MDHEN and CDR2 SYDVKM. V lost 8 bases, J lost 4 bases, and 15 bases lay in between. The CDR3 has 14 amino acids. The CDR3 spells CASFMRSANQPQHF. CDR3 nucleotides: TGTGCCAGCTTTATGCGGTCGGCGAATCAGCCCCAGCATTTT.

V is TRBV5-6 and J is TRBJ2-7; 9 bases agree with TRBD1. The V and J ends lost 2 bases and 2 bases, in that order; junction bases with no gene match: 11. The germline gives CDR1 SGHDT, CDR2 YYEEEE. The CDR3 spans 17 residues. DNA for the CDR3: TGTGCCAGCAGCTTTCCCGGGACAGGGAACGGGGCCTACGAGCAGTACTTC. It yields the protein CASSFPGTGNGAYEQYF.

The V gene is TRBV6-1, the J gene TRBJ1-1; TRBD1 is a possible D gene (6 bases). CDR3 length equals 13 residues. Trimming took 5 bases from V and 1 from J, leaving 8 bases between them. Germline assignment: CDR1 MNHNS and CDR2 SASEGT. CDR3 in amino acids: CASSWGQNTEAFF. The CDR3 DNA is TGTGCCAGCAGTTGGGGACAGAACACTGAAGCTTTCTTT.

The CDR3 protein is CASSLGRGSEAFF. CDR3 DNA: TGCGCCAGCAGCCTGGGAAGGGGCTCTGAAGCTTTCTTT. The rearrangement uses TRBV5-1 and TRBJ1-1; possibly TRBD1 for D (5 bases). The germline V gene encodes CDR1 SGHRS and CDR2 YFSETQ. V shed 4 bases and J shed 6 bases, with 13 bases lying between them. The CDR3 has 13 amino acids.

The rearrangement uses TRBV11-2 and TRBJ2-7; D ambiguous. The CDR3 totals 11 residues. From germline, CDR1 is SGHAT and CDR2 FQNNGV. V lost 1 base and J 10 bases, leaving 8 bases between the germline ends. The CDR3 region has the DNA TGTGCCAGCAGCTTAGGGACCTTACAGTACTTC. The encoded protein is CASSLGTLQYF. Looking up the rest from reference TRBV11-2 and TRBJ2-7 gives the full variable domain: EAGVAQSPRYKIIEKRQSVAFWCNPISGHATLYWYQQILGQGPKLLIQFQNNGVVDDSQLPKDRFSAERLKGVDSTLKIQPAKLEDSAVYLCASSLGTLQYFGPGTRLTVT.

In regard to this clone: Within the sample, other DNA sequences also encode this same CDR3. The chain joins TRBV28 to TRBJ1-4; maybe TRBD1 (6 bases). Germline V CDR1 and CDR2: MDHEN, SYDVKM. The CDR3 loop spans 14 amino acids. Trimming shortened V by 6 bases and J by 4 bases, and 12 bases separated the two germline ends. The CDR3: CASRNRVNNEKLFF. Written as DNA, the CDR3 is TGTGCCAGCAGGAACAGGGTTAATAATGAAAAACTGTTTTTT.

The chain couples TRBV10-3 to TRBJ2-7, with D perhaps matching TRBD1 or TRBD2 (5 bases each). This CDR3 has 14 amino acids. V was shortened by 0 bases and J by 13 bases, with 19 bases between the two germline ends. Germline values: CDR1 ENHRY, CDR2 SYGVKD. The CDR3 DNA is TGTGCCATCAGTGAGTCGAGGCAGGGAGTGCCTTTATACTTC. It translates to CAISESRQGVPLYF.

This sequence joins TRBV2 and TRBJ1-6; TRBD1 agrees at 7 bases. Losses at the gene ends were 5 bases for V and 1 base for J; bases not matched to a gene: 2. This CDR3 comprises 15 residues. CDR1 is SNHLY, CDR2 FYNNEI, per germline. DNA of the CDR3: TGTGCCAGCAGTACAGGGGTTTCCTATAATTCACCCCTCCACTTT. It is translated as CASSTGVSYNSPLHF.

This clone showed up just a few times. The chain is built from TRBV7-9 and TRBJ2-3, with 11 nucleotides matching TRBD1. V lost 2 bases and J lost 5; bases outside the gene matches: 9. In germline, CDR1 is SEHNR, CDR2 FQNEAQ (reference sequence). This CDR3 contains 17 residues. Written as DNA, the CDR3 is TGTGCCAGCAGCTTAACGCGGACAGGGGGCTTAAAAGATACGCAGTATTTT. Amino acid sequence: CASSLTRTGGLKDTQYF. Drawing the rest from reference TRBV7-9 and TRBJ2-3, the complete variable domain is DTGVSQNPRHKITKRGQNVTFRCDPISEHNRLYWYRQTLGQGPEFLTYFQNEAQLEKSRLLSDRFSAERPKGSFSTLEIQRTEQGDSAMYLCASSLTRTGGLKDTQYFGPGTRLTVL.

The V call is TRBV27, the J call TRBJ2-2; D gene unclear. The germline gives CDR1 MNHEY, CDR2 SMNVEV (reference sequence). The CDR3 consists of 14 residues. Deletions cut 2 bases from V and 5 bases from J, with 9 bases between. CDR3 bases: TGTGCCAGCAGTTTAACATGGGGTACCGGGGAGCTGTTTTTT. Translated: CASSLTWGTGELFF.

This chain joins TRBV5-1 and TRBJ1-4; 10 nucleotides line up with TRBD1. The germline gives CDR1 SGHRS, CDR2 YFSETQ. CDR3 length equals 15 residues. V was clipped by 3 bases and J by 6 bases; unmatched bases: 5. CDR3 amino acids: CASSSQGTGDEKLFF. CDR3 nucleotide sequence: TGCGCCAGCAGCTCTCAGGGGACAGGGGATGAAAAACTGTTTTTT.

The chain combines TRBV7-9 with TRBJ2-1, with D perhaps assigned TRBD1 or TRBD2 (5 bases each). V shed 5 bases and J shed 3 bases, with 14 bases lying between them. The germline V gene encodes CDR1 SEHNR and CDR2 FQNEAQ (reference sequence). This CDR3 spans 15 amino acids. The CDR3 spells CASSPGPRDYNEQFF. The CDR3 DNA reads TGTGCCAGCAGCCCGGGGCCTAGGGACTACAATGAGCAGTTCTTC.

The chain's CDR3 is CSVEESRYTF. DNA for the CDR3: TGCAGCGTTGAAGAGTCCCGCTACACCTTC. The genes are TRBV29-1 and TRBJ1-2, with unresolved D. Per germline, CDR1 SQVTM and CDR2 ANQGSEA. The V end lost 0 bases, the J end lost 9 bases, and 5 bases lay between the germline ends. This CDR3 spans 10 amino acids.

In this sample, this clone turned up a few times. J is TRBJ1-1 and V is TRBV5-1, with unresolved D. Trimming took 0 bases from V and 1 from J, leaving 10 bases between them. The germline CDR1 and CDR2 sequences are SGHRS and YFSETQ. CDR3 length: 15 residues. CDR3 DNA: TGCGCCAGCAGCTTGGAAGGCTTTGGGAACACTGAAGCTTTCTTT. It codes for CASSLEGFGNTEAFF. Full variable domain (rest looked up from reference TRBV5-1 and TRBJ1-1): KAGVTQTPRYLIKTRGQQVTLSCSPISGHRSVSWYQQTPGQGLQFLFEYFSETQRNKGNFPGRFSGRQFSNSRSEMNVSTLELGDSALYLCASSLEGFGNTEAFFGQGTRLTVV.

The V call is TRBV7-9, the J call TRBJ2-5; no firm D call. CDR3 length: 13 amino acids. CDR1 is SEHNR, CDR2 FQNEAQ, per germline (reference sequence). Trimming removed 5 bases from V and 5 bases from J, with 12 bases in between. The CDR3 here is CASSATDGETQYF. CDR3 DNA: TGTGCCAGCAGCGCTACAGACGGGGAGACCCAGTACTTC.

The chain employs TRBV10-1 and TRBJ1-2; TRBD1 matches at 7 bases. Germline lookup yields CDR1 WNHNN and CDR2 SYGVQD (reference sequence). The CDR3 consists of 14 residues. V trimming: 0 bases; J trimming: 2 bases; junction bases outside the gene matches: 0. CDR3: CASSESGQNYGYTF. The CDR3 DNA is TGCGCCAGCAGTGAGTCGGGACAGAACTATGGCTACACCTTC.

The rearrangement links TRBV11-2 to TRBJ2-7; possibly TRBD1 for D (6 bases). V lost 5 bases, J lost 7 bases, and 33 bases lay in between. CDR1 and CDR2 (germline): SGHAT, FQNNGV. This CDR3 comprises 19 residues. The CDR3 spells CASSLMTQTGEGLAREQYF. CDR3 DNA: TGTGCCAGCAGCCTCATGACCCAGACAGGCGAGGGTCTCGCGCGGGAGCAGTACTTC.